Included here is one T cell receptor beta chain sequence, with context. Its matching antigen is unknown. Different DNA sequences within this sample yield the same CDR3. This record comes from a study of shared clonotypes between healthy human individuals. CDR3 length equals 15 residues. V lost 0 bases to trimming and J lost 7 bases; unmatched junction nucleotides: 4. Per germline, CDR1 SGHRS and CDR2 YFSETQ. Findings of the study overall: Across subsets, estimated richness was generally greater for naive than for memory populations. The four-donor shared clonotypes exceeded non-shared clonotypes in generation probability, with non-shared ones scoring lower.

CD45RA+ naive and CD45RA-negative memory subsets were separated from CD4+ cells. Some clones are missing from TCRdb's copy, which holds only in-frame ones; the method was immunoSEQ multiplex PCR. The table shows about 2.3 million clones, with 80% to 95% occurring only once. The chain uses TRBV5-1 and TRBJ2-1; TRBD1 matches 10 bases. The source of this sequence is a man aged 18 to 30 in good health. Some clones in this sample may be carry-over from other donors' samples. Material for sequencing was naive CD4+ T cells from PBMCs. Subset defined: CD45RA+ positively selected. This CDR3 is CASSLGSGQGNEQFF. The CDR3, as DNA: TGCGCCAGCAGCTTGGGGTCGGGACAGGGGAATGAGCAGTTCTTC. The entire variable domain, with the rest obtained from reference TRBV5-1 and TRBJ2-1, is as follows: KAGVTQTPRYLIKTRGQQVTLSCSPISGHRSVSWYQQTPGQGLQFLFEYFSETQRNKGNFPGRFSGRQFSNSRSEMNVSTLELGDSALYLCASSLGSGQGNEQFFGPGTRLTVL.